The 21 T cell receptor beta chains below come from one sample, sequenced in a study of blood T cell repertoires in COVID-19. TCRdb's copy holds only in-frame clones and misses some; the assay was immunoSEQ multiplex PCR. The data hold 200,000 or so clones, with 75% to 85% observed a single time. Sequencing input: peripheral blood. The origin of the receptors is an elderly woman with COVID-19, enrolled during active disease.

The chain employs TRBV5-1 and TRBJ1-6; TRBD1 matches at 9 bases. CDR3 length: 14 residues. Germline trimming cut 6 bases from V and 7 bases from J; bases unmatched to any gene: 5. CDR1 SGHRS and CDR2 YFSETQ come from the germline V gene. CDR3 nucleotides: TGCGCCAGCACATCGACAGGGGGAAATTCACCCCTCCACTTT. This encodes CASTSTGGNSPLHF.

This clone came up once. The chain has TRBV5-4 and TRBJ1-2; 11 nucleotides match TRBD1. CDR1 is SGHNT and CDR2 is YYREEE in the germline V gene (reference sequence). The CDR3 covers 15 residues. With 0 bases clipped from V and 5 bases from J, the junction kept 3 bases outside the gene matches. The CDR3: CASSLAGTGGYGYTF. For the CDR3, the DNA is TGTGCCAGCAGCTTGGCGGGGACAGGGGGATATGGCTACACCTTC.

V and J are TRBV10-3 and TRBJ1-3, with D possibly matching TRBD1 (5 bases). V dropped 8 bases and J dropped 2 bases, with 19 bases sitting between them. The CDR3 contains 16 residues. Germline loops: CDR1 ENHRY, CDR2 SYGVKD. CDR3 DNA sequence: TGTGCCATCGGGGAGCGGGACCCTAATACTGGAAACACCATATATTTT. It translates to CAIGERDPNTGNTIYF.

The chain is built from TRBV6-1 and TRBJ1-5; TRBD1 might be the D (5 bases). Germline lookup yields CDR1 MNHNS and CDR2 SASEGT. Trimming cost V 2 bases and J 9 bases, with 11 bases left between them. The CDR3 loop spans 13 amino acids. In nucleotides, the CDR3 is TGTGCCAGCAGTGAATTGGGGGAGGTGCCCCAGCATTTT. This gives the protein CASSELGEVPQHF.

The chain couples TRBV6-5 to TRBJ2-7; D call uncertain. V was shortened by 2 bases and J by 7 bases, with 12 bases between the two germline ends. The germline gives CDR1 MNHEY, CDR2 SVGAGI. This CDR3 is built from 13 residues. CDR3 DNA sequence: TGTGCCAGCAGTTACCCGTTAGCAGAGGAGCAGTACTTC. Its translation: CASSYPLAEEQYF.

The chain combines TRBV7-9 with TRBJ1-2; D is perhaps TRBD1 (5 bases). Trimming took 4 bases from V and 8 from J, leaving 14 bases between them. The germline CDR1 and CDR2 sequences are SEHNR and FQNEAQ (reference sequence). This CDR3 is built from 13 residues. The CDR3 DNA sequence: TGTGCCAGCAGCTCGCAGGGTCTAGAAGGCTACACCTTC. This codes for CASSSQGLEGYTF.

V usage is TRBV7-8 and J usage is TRBJ2-3; 7 nucleotides line up with TRBD1. CDR1 and CDR2 from the germline V gene are SGHVS and FQNEAQ. There are 16 residues in the CDR3. The junction had 11 bases not matched to a gene; V was cut back by 4 bases and J by 4 bases. The CDR3 loop is CASSSEGASLPDTQYF. CDR3 in DNA: TGTGCCAGCAGCTCAGAGGGGGCTAGTTTGCCAGATACGCAGTATTTT.

The rearrangement joins TRBV19 to TRBJ2-1; TRBD1 matches at 7 bases. The CDR3 has 16 residues. Looked up from germline, CDR1 is LNHDA and CDR2 is SQIVND (reference sequence). Trimming cost V 5 bases and J 2 bases; bases outside gene matches: 9. CDR3 protein: CASSVHRGTPYNEQFF. The CDR3 DNA sequence: TGTGCCAGTAGTGTACACAGGGGTACACCCTACAATGAGCAGTTCTTC.

The V and J genes are TRBV28 and TRBJ1-4; no definite D call. V was clipped by 4 bases and J by 8 bases, with 14 bases between them. CDR1 is MDHEN and CDR2 is SYDVKM in the germline V gene. This CDR3 is 14 amino acids long. CDR3 DNA: TGTGCCAGCAGTTCCACCCCATTGAGAGAAAAACTGTTTTTT. Its protein is CASSSTPLREKLFF.

The CDR3 DNA reads TGTGCCAGCAGTTACTCGACACTAGCGGGATACTACGAGCAGTACTTC. It specifies CASSYSTLAGYYEQYF. The rearrangement links TRBV6-5 to TRBJ2-7; TRBD2 matches 10 bases. CDR1 is MNHEY and CDR2 is SVGAGI in the germline V gene. V trimming: 0 bases; J trimming: 3 bases; junction bases outside the gene matches: 5. The CDR3 totals 16 residues.

This rearrangement joins TRBV5-1 to TRBJ2-1; 7 nucleotides align to TRBD2. The length of the CDR3 is 13 residues. CDR1 and CDR2 (germline): SGHRS, YFSETQ. With V trimmed by 2 bases and J by 4 bases, 0 bases remained unmatched. The chain's CDR3 is CASSFSGYNEQFF. Here the CDR3 DNA reads TGCGCCAGCAGCTTTAGCGGGTACAATGAGCAGTTCTTC.

The chain recombines TRBV28 with TRBJ1-2, with 7 bases fitting TRBD1. The J segment lost 4 bases and the V segment lost 6 bases, leaving 14 bases of the junction unmatched. The germline CDR1 and CDR2 sequences are MDHEN and SYDVKM. The CDR3 sequence is 16 residues long. The CDR3 loop reads CASSPSVGGGTYGYTF. CDR3 DNA sequence: TGTGCCAGCAGCCCCTCCGTTGGAGGGGGCACCTATGGCTACACCTTC.

V usage is TRBV28 and J usage is TRBJ1-1; D remains ambiguous. There are 14 residues in the CDR3. CDR1 MDHEN and CDR2 SYDVKM come from the germline V gene. V lost 8 bases and J lost 0, with 13 bases in between. CDR3 sequence: CASGVRQLNTEAFF. CDR3 in DNA: TGTGCCAGCGGAGTTCGGCAGCTGAACACTGAAGCTTTCTTT. Full variable domain (outside the CDR3, taken from reference TRBV28 and TRBJ1-1): DVKVTQSSRYLVKRTGEKVFLECVQDMDHENMFWYRQDPGLGLRLIYFSYDVKMKEKGDIPEGYSVSREKKERFSLILESASTNQTSMYLCASGVRQLNTEAFFGQGTRLTVV.

The table lists this clone with a count of one. The rearrangement joins TRBV7-2 to TRBJ1-1, with TRBD1 matching 7 bases. This CDR3 has 13 residues. V was clipped by 3 bases and J by 4 bases; unmatched bases: 2. The germline CDR1 and CDR2 sequences are SGHTA and FQGNSA. CDR3 sequence: CASSFWTGTEAFF. The CDR3 DNA is TGTGCCAGCAGCTTCTGGACAGGCACTGAAGCTTTCTTT.

The chain carries TRBV7-8 and TRBJ1-6; 11 nucleotides align to TRBD1. This CDR3 comprises 15 residues. V dropped 8 bases and J dropped 6; count of bases not matched to a gene: 6. The germline V gene has CDR1 SGHVS and CDR2 FQNEAQ. This CDR3 is CASGTGGSGNSPLHF. The CDR3 DNA follows: TGTGCCAGCGGGACAGGGGGTTCGGGTAATTCACCCCTCCACTTT.

The chain uses TRBV12-3 or TRBV12-4 and TRBJ2-3; a weak D match, TRBD2 (5 bases). Trimming removed 1 base from V and 8 bases from J, with 10 bases in between. This CDR3 spans 13 amino acids. The CDR3 DNA is TGTGCCAGCAGTTTAGACCTAGCAGGTACGCAGTATTTT. It translates to CASSLDLAGTQYF.

The chain joins TRBV7-2 to TRBJ2-5; possibly TRBD2 for D (7 bases). CDR1 and CDR2 (germline): SGHTA, FQGNSA. The V end was cut by 5 bases, the J end by 5 bases, with 18 bases between. The CDR3 runs 15 residues. The CDR3 DNA reads as TGTGCCAGCAGCCCAGTGGGGGCCGGGGGGGAGACCCAGTACTTC. Amino acids: CASSPVGAGGETQYF.

In this sample, this clone turned up a few times. The gene calls are TRBV12-3 or TRBV12-4 and TRBJ2-1, with 9 bases fitting TRBD1. CDR3 length: 12 residues. The J segment lost 8 bases and the V segment lost 7 bases, leaving 3 bases of the junction unmatched. Written as DNA, the CDR3 is TGTGCCAGCACCACAGGGGGCTATGAGCAGTTCTTC. Translated, it gives CASTTGGYEQFF.

There are a few counts of this clone. This rearrangement joins TRBV5-1 to TRBJ2-5; a weak D match, TRBD2 (6 bases). With 6 bases removed from V and 5 bases from J, the gap between germline ends came to 14 bases. The CDR3 has 13 residues. Per the germline V gene, CDR1 is SGHRS and CDR2 is YFSETQ. DNA of the CDR3: TGCGCCAGCACACTGACTAGTACGGAGACCCAGTACTTC. Amino acids: CASTLTSTETQYF.

The rearrangement uses TRBV5-1 and TRBJ2-5; the D gene is possibly TRBD1 (5 bases). V dropped 1 base and J dropped 5 bases, with 12 bases sitting between them. Germline assignment: CDR1 SGHRS and CDR2 YFSETQ. The CDR3 consists of 14 residues. The CDR3 DNA follows: TGCGCCAGCAGCTTGTCAGGGATTCTGGAGACCCAGTACTTC. Encoded protein: CASSLSGILETQYF.

This clone turned up a few times. V is TRBV27 and J is TRBJ2-1; D is possibly TRBD2 (6 bases). Looked up from germline, CDR1 is MNHEY and CDR2 is SMNVEV (reference sequence). Trimming left V 4 bases short and J 4 bases short, with 8 bases between. This CDR3 has 13 amino acids. The CDR3 DNA follows: TGTGCCAGCAGTTACGGACTATACAATGAGCAGTTCTTC. Translating it yields CASSYGLYNEQFF.